These 14 T cell receptor beta chains originate from one sample sequenced in a study of CD8 T cells in ankylosing spondylitis. TCRdb independently ran MiXCR on the 5' RACE reads; one entry per CDR3 protein. The sample has about 140,000 distinct CDR3 sequences; approximately 9.2% are singletons. The sample consisted of synovial fluid, either unsorted or a sorted T cell fraction (not recorded which). The receptors here all came from a male donor with ankylosing spondylitis.

Ten or more counts support this clonotype. The chain couples TRBV7-9 to TRBJ1-4, with D unresolved. Trimming took off 5 bases at V and 7 bases at J, with 14 bases between the two ends. The germline V gene has CDR1 SEHNR and CDR2 FQNEAQ (reference sequence). There are 14 residues in the CDR3. This CDR3 is CASSVTRDGEKLFF. CDR3 nucleotide sequence: TGTGCCAGCAGCGTGACTAGGGATGGTGAAAAACTGTTTTTT.

This clonotype was counted ten times or more. V gene TRBV20-1 combines with J gene TRBJ2-7; no definite D call. Germline assignment: CDR1 DFQATT and CDR2 SNEGSKA (reference sequence). V dropped 0 bases and J dropped 7 bases, with 19 bases sitting between them. This CDR3 spans 15 amino acids. CDR3 loop: CSARDFRRTPREQYF. The CDR3 DNA reads as TGCAGTGCTAGAGATTTTCGGAGAACCCCGCGGGAGCAGTACTTC.

This clonotype was counted ten times or more. V and J are TRBV29-1 and TRBJ2-1; 7 bases map to TRBD1. Per germline, CDR1 SQVTM and CDR2 ANQGSEA. The CDR3 runs 12 residues. The trim removed 6 bases at V and 8 bases at J, leaving 7 bases unmatched. In DNA form, the CDR3 reads TGCAGCGTATCCACAGGGGCGGATGAGCAGTTCTTC. Amino acids: CSVSTGADEQFF.

This rearrangement joins TRBV20-1 to TRBJ2-5; D is perhaps TRBD1 or TRBD2 (5 bases each). With 4 bases removed from V and 1 base from J, the gap between germline ends came to 16 bases. The germline CDR1 and CDR2 sequences are DFQATT and SNEGSKA (reference sequence). CDR3 size: 15 residues. DNA for the CDR3: TGCAGTGCTACCCCTCGGGGCCTTGCCCAAGAGACCCAGTACTTC. Translating gives CSATPRGLAQETQYF.

This clonotype was found many times. The genes are TRBV2 and TRBJ2-1, with 8 positions matching TRBD1. The CDR3 totals 12 residues. Germline V gene sequence: CDR1 SNHLY, CDR2 FYNNEI. The J segment lost 13 bases and the V segment lost 5 bases, leaving 7 bases of the junction unmatched. The CDR3 is CASSPDRGIQFF. The CDR3 nucleotides are TGTGCCAGCAGTCCTGACAGGGGTATTCAGTTCTTC.

This clonotype was detected many times. The chain carries TRBV7-9 and TRBJ2-3; D might be TRBD2 (6 bases). Per the germline V gene, CDR1 is SEHNR and CDR2 is FQNEAQ (reference sequence). V was clipped by 3 bases and J by 6 bases, with 10 bases between them. This CDR3 is 13 amino acids long. The CDR3 bases are TGTGCCAGCAGCTTTCGGGACTCGGATACGCAGTATTTT. The encoded protein is CASSFRDSDTQYF.

This clonotype was recorded many times. The chain links TRBV6-5 to TRBJ2-2; perhaps TRBD1 as D (7 bases). Germline values: CDR1 MNHEY, CDR2 SVGAGI. The germline V and J ends were trimmed by 0 bases and 7 bases, with 21 bases remaining between them. The CDR3 has 18 amino acids. This CDR3 is CASSYSAGGQGLIGELFF. CDR3 sequence (DNA): TGTGCCAGCAGTTACTCAGCAGGGGGGCAAGGGCTTATCGGGGAGCTGTTTTTT.

This clonotype was recorded at least ten times. The rearrangement uses TRBV2 and TRBJ2-1, with TRBD2 matching 7 bases. Germline V lookup: CDR1 SNHLY, CDR2 FYNNEI. This CDR3 comprises 13 residues. The J segment lost 5 bases and the V segment lost 4 bases, leaving 2 bases of the junction unmatched. The chain's CDR3 is CASSVGGDNEQFF. CDR3 in DNA: TGTGCCAGCAGTGTTGGGGGGGACAATGAGCAGTTCTTC.

The sample holds many counts of this clonotype. This rearrangement joins TRBV3-1 to TRBJ2-4; the D is unclear. The CDR3 length is 11 residues. From germline, CDR1 is LGHDT and CDR2 YNNKEL (reference sequence). V was pared by 4 bases and J by 11 bases, with 9 bases between. CDR3 residues: CASSPGFFQYF. The CDR3 DNA is TGTGCCAGCAGCCCAGGTTTTTTTCAGTACTTC.

The chain is built from TRBV10-3 and TRBJ2-7, with 7 nucleotides matching TRBD1. J was trimmed by 3 bases and V by 8 bases; bases with no gene match: 7. The germline V gene has CDR1 ENHRY and CDR2 SYGVKD. CDR3 length: 13 residues. CDR3 nucleotides: TGTGCCATCCAGCCAGGGGGAGACTACGAGCAGTACTTC. This codes for CAIQPGGDYEQYF.

Only a few counts were recorded for this clonotype. The chain recombines TRBV20-1 with TRBJ2-7; D not resolved. Trimming left V 5 bases short and J 2 bases short, with 10 bases between. The CDR3 consists of 12 residues. Germline V CDR1 and CDR2: DFQATT, SNEGSKA (reference sequence). DNA for the CDR3: TGCAGTGCTCGTGCAGCTACCTACGAGCAGTACTTC. Protein product: CSARAATYEQYF.

This clonotype was detected only a few times. The chain links TRBV7-9 to TRBJ2-5; D unclear. Trimming left V 5 bases short and J 5 bases short, with 6 bases between. This CDR3 contains 11 residues. CDR1 SEHNR and CDR2 FQNEAQ come from the germline V gene (reference sequence). CDR3 in amino acids: CASSIIETQYF. Here the CDR3 DNA reads TGTGCCAGCAGCATAATCGAGACCCAGTACTTC.

This clonotype was seen many times. The chain recombines TRBV7-2 with TRBJ2-3; D gene ambiguous. The V gene's germline CDR1 is SGHTA and CDR2 FQGNSA. With 5 bases removed from V and 8 bases from J, the gap between germline ends came to 11 bases. CDR3 length: 12 amino acids. The CDR3 region has the DNA TGTGCCAGCAGCCAGGAGACCGCTACGCAGTATTTT. Translating it yields CASSQETATQYF.

The sample holds many counts of this clonotype. The gene calls are TRBV7-9 and TRBJ2-3, with 7 positions matching TRBD2. The CDR3 is 15 amino acids. The J segment lost 2 bases and the V segment lost 2 bases, leaving 4 bases of the junction unmatched. Germline-derived CDR1 and CDR2 are SEHNR and FQNEAQ (reference sequence). The CDR3 sequence: CASSLLLADTDTQYF. The DNA for the CDR3 is TGTGCCAGCAGCTTACTTCTAGCGGACACAGATACGCAGTATTTT.